The text below deals with one T cell receptor beta chain. This entry comes from a study of blood T cell repertoires in COVID-19. At the level of the study: COVID-19 samples collected from the United States, Italy and Spain covered acute and convalescent phases. The cDNA or gDNA used as material had been derived from T cells, B-cell-depleted T cells, or PBMCs.

Per the authors' pipeline: Reference gene primers were amplified, and this amplification served to estimate nucleated cell counts. Here immunoSEQ multiplex PCR was the method, and the copy in TCRdb shows in-frame clones only, minus some. From that table come the V and J calls and clone size; the DNA was used to work out D and trimming. Among 76,000 or so clones listed, roughly four fifths were seen once. CDR1 and CDR2 from the germline V gene are LNHNV and YYDKDF (reference sequence). This CDR3 comprises 15 residues. The V gene lost 4 bases and the J gene lost 6 bases, with 16 bases spanning the gap.

The sample taken for sequencing was peripheral blood. This receptor was identified in a man between 45 and 60 years old with acute or convalescent COVID-19. The gene calls are TRBV15 and TRBJ2-1, with D possibly matching TRBD2 (6 bases). The CDR3: CATSTRNGGLNEQFF. CDR3 DNA sequence: TGTGCCACCAGCACGCGGAACGGGGGACTCAATGAGCAGTTCTTC.